The next 5 T cell receptor beta chains were all read from a single sample in a study of T cells in women clearing cervical HPV infection (dated by TCRdb to 2016 to 2018). The library relied on the immunoSEQ multiplex PCR assay. Here the immuneACCESS table is served through TCRdb, limited to in-frame sequences with V and J called. Missing clones are a known gap in these copies; in checked studies unresolved V genes cover under half, and the rest lacks a known reason. The sample's table lists a count of about 21,000 clones. Clones ranked in the top ten supply 5.5% to 7% of the sample. The specimen sequenced was blood buffy coat. The receptors derive from a woman between 18 and 75 years old with a cervical HPV16 infection that either progressed to CIN3+ or cleared (not recorded which).

Note on this clone: The read terminates 3 residues before the CDR3 end, so the remaining end is supplied by the germline J gene. This chain joins TRBV5-1 and TRBJ1-3, with D tentatively TRBD1 (5 bases). Trimming removed 2 bases from V and 4 bases from J, with 13 bases in between. CDR1 is SGHRS, CDR2 YFSETQ, per germline. The CDR3 length is 15 residues. The DNA read from the CDR3 is TGCGCCAGCAGCTTTGGACCTCGGACAGGAAACACC. This encodes CASSFGPRTGNT. The whole CDR3 region reads CASSFGPRTGNTIYF. Together with reference TRBV5-1 and TRBJ1-3, the CDR3 gives the full variable domain: KAGVTQTPRYLIKTRGQQVTLSCSPISGHRSVSWYQQTPGQGLQFLFEYFSETQRNKGNFPGRFSGRQFSNSRSEMNVSTLELGDSALYLCASSFGPRTGNTIYFGEGSWLTVV.

Turning to this clone: The sequenced fragment ends 3 residues before the CDR3 boundary, so the rest is inferred from the germline J gene. The J gene is TRBJ2-5, the V gene TRBV28; 7 bases map to TRBD1. There are 14 residues in the CDR3. The V gene's germline CDR1 is MDHEN and CDR2 SYDVKM. After removal of 5 bases from V and 2 bases from J, the junction contained 5 bases not matched to a gene. This CDR3 is CASSTQQGQETQYF. The covered CDR3 bases are TGTGCCAGCAGTACACAACAGGGGCAAGAGACC.

As regards this clone: The CDR3 goes on 3 residues after the read ends, and that part is filled in from the germline J gene. This rearrangement joins TRBV7-2 to TRBJ2-7; D may be TRBD1 (6 bases). CDR3 size: 14 residues. Trimming cost V 7 bases and J 3 bases, with 16 bases left between them. Germline V gives CDR1 SGHTA, CDR2 FQGNSA. CDR3 bases read: TGTGCCAGCACTCCCGGGACATATATCTACGAG. Translation gives CASTPGTYIYE. The whole CDR3 sequence is CASTPGTYIYEQYF.

On this clone itself: The read halts 3 residues ahead of the CDR3 end, with the missing end drawn from the germline J gene. The V call is TRBV5-5, the J call TRBJ2-7; TRBD2 is a possible D gene (7 bases). Germline V gene lookup returns CDR1 SGHKS and CDR2 YYEKEE (reference sequence). The CDR3 length is 14 residues. Trimming took off 6 bases at V and 1 base at J, with 14 bases between the two ends. This chain's CDR3 is CASNGGRLSYEQYF. The sequenced part of the CDR3 DNA is TGTGCCAGCAACGGGGGGCGTCTTTCCTACGAG.

About this clone: The read ends 3 residues shy of where the CDR3 ends; the end is completed using the germline J gene. This rearrangement joins TRBV7-8 to TRBJ1-5; D remains unclear. Germline assignment: CDR1 SGHVS and CDR2 FQNEAQ. This CDR3 is built from 16 residues. The V and J ends lost 1 base and 1 base respectively, with 11 bases between them. CDR3 DNA (partial): TGTGCCAGCAGCTTAGGGACTAGTCGGAGCAATCAGCCC. Protein product: CASSLGTSRSNQP. The full-length CDR3 reads as CASSLGTSRSNQPQHF.